This T cell receptor beta chain derives from a study of cytomegalovirus exposure and HLA in healthy donors. Study conclusions and caveats: Rarity marked most TCR sequences, yet some public TCRs occurred in many donors.

On this clone itself: Its antigen is unidentified.

Primers included in the PCR were 60 Vbeta and 13 Jbeta primers. The assay was immunoSEQ multiplex PCR, and TCRdb's table has in-frame clones only and misses some. The sample has about 190,000 clones, 79% seen once. CDR1 is MNHEY and CDR2 is SVGAGI in the germline V gene. The CDR3 spans 15 residues. Between the trimmed V and J ends, which lost 6 bases and 0 bases, there was a span of 12 bases. Material for sequencing was PBMCs. The TCR comes from a woman aged 18-29 years in good health and CMV-seronegative. V and J are TRBV6-5 and TRBJ2-1; tentative D call: TRBD1 (5 bases). The DNA for the CDR3 is TGTGCCAGCAGAAACACAGACAGCTCCTACAATGAGCAGTTCTTC. It specifies CASRNTDSSYNEQFF.